One sample yielded the 25 T cell receptor beta chains listed below, sequenced in a study of PD-L1 blockade in urothelial cancer. Described time point: pretreatment peripheral blood. Using immunoSEQ multiplex PCR, the repertoire was profiled, and TCRdb retains in-frame clones only, with some absent. The repertoire includes 60,000 to 70,000 clones, 81% of them detected once, and 2.5% to 3.5% sits in the top ten. The specimen was PBMCs, collected around atezolizumab (anti-PD-L1) treatment. Receptors were obtained from a man between 70 and 80 years old with urothelial cancer.

The V and J genes are TRBV14 and TRBJ2-7, with a possible D match to TRBD2 (5 bases). The CDR3 runs to 13 residues. V lost 4 bases, J lost 9 bases, and 16 bases lay in between. Looked up from germline, CDR1 is SGHDN and CDR2 is FVKESK. The CDR3: CASSPDSLGRQYF. The CDR3 nucleotides read TGTGCCAGCAGCCCCGACTCCCTAGGGAGGCAGTACTTC.

The chain recombines TRBV7-9 with TRBJ2-7; 8 nucleotides match TRBD1. V shed 0 bases, J shed 6 bases, and the junction held 7 bases outside the gene matches. CDR1 is SEHNR and CDR2 is FQNEAQ in the germline V gene (reference sequence). This CDR3 contains 15 residues. In DNA, the CDR3 is TGTGCCAGCAGCTTAGCGGCAGGGGGCGCGGGCGAGCAGTACTTC. It yields the protein CASSLAAGGAGEQYF.

The chain uses TRBV2 and TRBJ2-7; 9 bases map to TRBD2. The germline gives CDR1 SNHLY, CDR2 FYNNEI. The CDR3 loop spans 14 amino acids. V was clipped by 4 bases and J by 5 bases; unmatched bases: 6. The DNA for the CDR3 is TGTGCCAGCAGTGGTCTAGCGGGACGGCACGAGCAGTACTTC. It encodes CASSGLAGRHEQYF.

This chain links TRBV30 with TRBJ1-1, with D unclear. CDR3 size: 12 residues. CDR1 GTSNPN and CDR2 SVGIG come from the germline V gene (reference sequence). V shed 2 bases and J shed 5 bases, with 9 bases lying between them. CDR3 nucleotides: TGTGCCTGGAGTCCCCCGGTAACTGAAGCTTTCTTT. This translates into CAWSPPVTEAFF. Combining the CDR3 with reference TRBV30 and TRBJ1-1 gives the whole variable domain SQTIHQWPATLVQPVGSPLSLECTVEGTSNPNLYWYRQAAGRGLQLLFYSVGIGQISSEVPQNLSASRPQDRQFILSSKKLLLSDSGFYLCAWSPPVTEAFFGQGTRLTVV.

The V gene is TRBV5-1, the J gene TRBJ1-1; 8 bases fit TRBD1. Germline V gives CDR1 SGHRS, CDR2 YFSETQ. V dropped 5 bases and J dropped 4; count of bases not matched to a gene: 7. There are 14 residues in the CDR3. CDR3: CASSDTGGSTEAFF. For the CDR3, the DNA is TGCGCCAGCAGTGATACAGGGGGGAGCACTGAAGCTTTCTTT.

The chain joins TRBV2 to TRBJ2-5; D gene uncertain. The CDR3 loop spans 13 amino acids. The germline V gene has CDR1 SNHLY and CDR2 FYNNEI. The ends were cut back, 3 bases at V and 2 bases at J, with 7 bases in the middle. CDR3 nucleotide sequence: TGTGCCAGCAGTGATTCCTATCAAGAGACCCAGTACTTC. It specifies CASSDSYQETQYF.

There are a few counts of this clone. The rearrangement uses TRBV5-1 and TRBJ1-5; weak D call: TRBD1 (6 bases). CDR1 and CDR2 (germline): SGHRS, YFSETQ. CDR3 length: 13 residues. In DNA, the CDR3 is TGCGCGCGGCCCAGGGGTAGCAATCAGCCCCAGCATTTT. This codes for CARPRGSNQPQHF.

The rearrangement links TRBV28 to TRBJ1-2, with D unresolved. With 4 bases removed from V and 4 bases from J, the gap between germline ends came to 16 bases. The CDR3 has 15 residues. From germline, CDR1 is MDHEN and CDR2 SYDVKM. CDR3 protein: CASSSLSREFYGYTF. The CDR3 bases are TGTGCCAGCAGTTCATTGAGTCGGGAGTTCTATGGCTACACCTTC.

The chain couples TRBV6-5 to TRBJ2-7; no definite D call. Trimming took off 6 bases at V and 2 bases at J, with 14 bases between the two ends. The CDR3 totals 14 residues. Germline values: CDR1 MNHEY, CDR2 SVGAGI. The DNA for the CDR3 is TGTGCCAGCAGAGCACGCTCGCCGGCCTACGAGCAGTACTTC. It specifies CASRARSPAYEQYF.

The chain joins TRBV7-9 to TRBJ1-2; D possibly corresponds to TRBD1 (6 bases). Germline assignment: CDR1 SEHNR and CDR2 FQNEAQ (reference sequence). Trimming removed 1 base at V and 4 bases at J, with 7 bases between. The CDR3 is 13 amino acids. CDR3: CASSLEQGYGYTF. The CDR3 nucleotides read TGTGCCAGCAGCTTAGAACAGGGCTATGGCTACACCTTC.

The chain uses TRBV10-3 and TRBJ1-1; 7 bases are a match to TRBD1. The CDR3 consists of 13 residues. CDR1 ENHRY and CDR2 SYGVKD come from the germline V gene. Trimming took 9 bases from V and 5 from J; bases not matched to a gene: 9. The CDR3 DNA reads TGTGCCATGGCCTCTACAGGGGCGACTGAAGCTTTCTTT. Translated, it gives CAMASTGATEAFF.

CDR3 sequence: CASSVSSGMAYEQYF. In DNA form, the CDR3 reads TGTGCCAGCAGCGTTTCTAGCGGGATGGCCTACGAGCAGTACTTC. This chain connects TRBV9 to TRBJ2-7; the match to TRBD2 covers 9 bases. CDR3 size: 15 residues. J gave up 2 bases and V 2 bases, and 5 bases lay outside the gene matches. Germline V gives CDR1 SGDLS, CDR2 YYNGEE.

The genes are TRBV5-1 and TRBJ2-1; D unresolved. The V end was cut by 2 bases, the J end by 5 bases, with 8 bases between. This CDR3 has 13 residues. Per germline, CDR1 SGHRS and CDR2 YFSETQ. The CDR3 DNA follows: TGCGCCAGCAGCTTAGGTCTAGACAATGAGCAGTTCTTC. Its translation: CASSLGLDNEQFF.

This clone was seen more than once but under ten times. This chain connects TRBV28 to TRBJ1-5; 7 positions agree with TRBD1. Germline V gene data show CDR1 as MDHEN and CDR2 as SYDVKM. Trimming removed 5 bases from V and 5 bases from J; junction bases left unmatched: 6. The CDR3 has 14 residues. In nucleotides, the CDR3 is TGTGCCAGCAGTAGGCCGACAGGGCATCAGCCCCAGCATTTT. It is translated as CASSRPTGHQPQHF.

The chain links TRBV9 to TRBJ1-1; D is ambiguous. CDR3 length: 13 amino acids. The V gene lost 3 bases and the J gene lost 1 base, with 7 bases spanning the gap. Germline lookup yields CDR1 SGDLS and CDR2 YYNGEE. CDR3 nucleotide sequence: TGTGCCAGCAGCGCCATTTGGAACACTGAAGCTTTCTTT. Its protein is CASSAIWNTEAFF. Together with reference TRBV9 and TRBJ1-1, the CDR3 gives the full variable domain: DSGVTQTPKHLITATGQRVTLRCSPRSGDLSVYWYQQSLDQGLQFLIQYYNGEERAKGNILERFSAQQFPDLHSELNLSSLELGDSALYFCASSAIWNTEAFFGQGTRLTVV.

This clone was observed a handful of times. This chain connects TRBV5-4 to TRBJ2-2; D gene unclear. The germline V and J ends were trimmed by 2 bases and 1 base, with 3 bases remaining between them. The CDR3 is 13 residues long. In germline, CDR1 is SGHNT, CDR2 YYREEE (reference sequence). CDR3 region: CASSFKNTGELFF. The CDR3 DNA reads TGTGCCAGCAGCTTTAAGAACACCGGGGAGCTGTTTTTT.

The count of this clone is one. The V call is TRBV28, the J call TRBJ2-7, with 9 bases fitting TRBD1. The V and J ends lost 6 bases and 5 bases, in that order; junction bases with no gene match: 8. Germline V gene lookup returns CDR1 MDHEN and CDR2 SYDVKM. The CDR3 loop spans 14 amino acids. DNA of the CDR3: TGTGCCAGCAGACCGGGACAGGGAGGACACGAGCAGTACTTC. Protein product: CASRPGQGGHEQYF.

This clone was seen only once. The rearrangement links TRBV27 to TRBJ2-3, with 9 nucleotides matching TRBD1. V was clipped by 5 bases and J by 5 bases; unmatched bases: 8. In germline, CDR1 is MNHEY, CDR2 SMNVEV (reference sequence). The CDR3 has 15 amino acids. The CDR3: CASSTRQGVRDTQYF. CDR3 sequence (DNA): TGTGCCAGCAGTACCCGACAGGGGGTACGAGATACGCAGTATTTT.

The chain employs TRBV27 and TRBJ1-2; 11 bases align to TRBD1. The CDR3 is made up of 15 amino acids. The ends lost 5 bases at V and 3 bases at J; junction bases unmatched: 5. The V gene's germline CDR1 is MNHEY and CDR2 SMNVEV (reference sequence). In DNA, the CDR3 is TGTGCCAGCAGTGCGGACAGGGGGCAGGACTATGGCTACACCTTC. It yields the protein CASSADRGQDYGYTF.

The V gene is TRBV4-2, the J gene TRBJ1-2; the match to TRBD1 covers 10 bases. CDR3 length: 14 amino acids. V lost 4 bases to trimming and J lost 7 bases; unmatched junction nucleotides: 6. Germline V gene sequence: CDR1 LGHNA, CDR2 YNFKEQ. The CDR3 region is CASSPLGQGVGYTF. CDR3 nucleotides: TGTGCCAGCAGCCCCTTAGGACAGGGGGTTGGCTACACCTTC.

This clone was picked up one time. This rearrangement joins TRBV5-1 to TRBJ2-3, with TRBD1 identical over 12 bases. The V gene's germline CDR1 is SGHRS and CDR2 YFSETQ. V lost 4 bases and J lost 6; bases outside the gene matches: 6. The CDR3 covers 15 residues. CDR3 nucleotides: TGCGCCAGCAGCGTGGGACAGGGGGCATTTGATACGCAGTATTTT. This sequence encodes CASSVGQGAFDTQYF. Supplemented by reference TRBV5-1 and TRBJ2-3, the full variable domain reads KAGVTQTPRYLIKTRGQQVTLSCSPISGHRSVSWYQQTPGQGLQFLFEYFSETQRNKGNFPGRFSGRQFSNSRSEMNVSTLELGDSALYLCASSVGQGAFDTQYFGPGTRLTVL.

The chain combines TRBV19 with TRBJ2-3, with 13 bases that match TRBD2. Looked up from germline, CDR1 is LNHDA and CDR2 is SQIVND (reference sequence). The trim removed 6 bases at V and 4 bases at J, leaving 1 base unmatched. The CDR3 length is 14 residues. This CDR3 reads CASRTSGRSDTQYF. The DNA of the CDR3 is TGTGCCAGTAGGACTAGCGGGAGGTCAGATACGCAGTATTTT.

The V and J genes are TRBV29-1 and TRBJ2-3; TRBD1 aligns across 7 bases. CDR3 size: 12 residues. The germline V gene encodes CDR1 SQVTM and CDR2 ANQGSEA. J gave up 4 bases and V 4 bases, and 2 bases lay outside the gene matches. CDR3 amino acids: CSVAQGADTQYF. CDR3 bases: TGCAGCGTTGCTCAGGGGGCAGATACGCAGTATTTT.

The J gene is TRBJ2-5, the V gene TRBV5-1, with TRBD2 matching over 11 bases. The CDR3 is 17 amino acids. CDR1 SGHRS and CDR2 YFSETQ come from the germline V gene. The V gene end was trimmed by 0 bases and the J gene end by 5 bases; junction bases not matched to a gene: 9. The CDR3 DNA is TGCGCCAGCAGCTTGGCCTTAGCGGGAGGGGCCGGGGAGACCCAGTACTTC. Translated: CASSLALAGGAGETQYF.

The chain joins TRBV27 to TRBJ2-7; TRBD1 aligns across 7 bases. Germline CDR1 is MNHEY and CDR2 is SMNVEV (reference sequence). The V segment lost 3 bases and the J segment 4 bases; nucleotides outside the gene matches: 6. CDR3 length equals 14 residues. The CDR3 DNA reads as TGTGCCAGCAGTTTTAGAGAGGGGGCTTACGAGCAGTACTTC. Its translation is CASSFREGAYEQYF.